The 20 T cell receptor beta chains below were found in one sample sequenced in a study of shared clonotypes between healthy human individuals. Libraries were prepared by immunoSEQ multiplex PCR; TCRdb keeps only in-frame clonotypes and omits some of them. The table shows about 820,000 clones, with approximately 92% occurring only once. Cells designated naive CD8 were CD45RO-negative and were positively selected for CCR7, with terminally differentiated effector memory CD45RA+ cells excluded. The sequenced sample was naive CD8+ T cells sorted from blood. The receptor source for this set is a man under 40 in good health.

This clone was seen once. The V call is TRBV27, the J call TRBJ2-7; TRBD1 is a possible D gene (5 bases). This CDR3 has 12 residues. Trimming removed 8 bases at V and 12 bases at J, with 20 bases between. Germline assignment: CDR1 MNHEY and CDR2 SMNVEV (reference sequence). The CDR3 DNA reads TGTGCCAGCGGGGTAAGGGCAGGGCCGGGGTACTTC. Translation gives CASGVRAGPGYF.

The chain is built from TRBV7-9 and TRBJ2-7; D may correspond to TRBD1 or TRBD2 (6 bases each). In germline, CDR1 is SEHNR, CDR2 FQNEAQ (reference sequence). Between the trimmed V and J ends, which lost 2 bases and 6 bases, there was a span of 17 bases. CDR3 size: 15 residues. CDR3 DNA: TGTGCCAGCAGCTTAACCCTCCGGGGGCAAGTCGAGCAGTACTTC. Translated: CASSLTLRGQVEQYF.

The chain links TRBV5-1 to TRBJ2-3; D is ambiguous. From germline, CDR1 is SGHRS and CDR2 YFSETQ. Trimming stripped 7 bases from V and 4 bases from J, with 4 bases between. The length of the CDR3 is 10 residues. This chain's CDR3 is CASGADTQYF. In nucleotides, the CDR3 is TGCGCCAGCGGGGCAGATACGCAGTATTTT. The full variable domain, completed using reference TRBV5-1 and TRBJ2-3, is KAGVTQTPRYLIKTRGQQVTLSCSPISGHRSVSWYQQTPGQGLQFLFEYFSETQRNKGNFPGRFSGRQFSNSRSEMNVSTLELGDSALYLCASGADTQYFGPGTRLTVL.

This clone occurred a few times. DNA for the CDR3: TGTGCCATCAGTGCCTCAGCGGGAGGGCACTACGAGCAGTACTTC. Translating it yields CAISASAGGHYEQYF. The chain is built from TRBV10-3 and TRBJ2-7, with 10 bases that match TRBD2. Germline V lookup: CDR1 ENHRY, CDR2 SYGVKD. The ends lost 4 bases at V and 3 bases at J; junction bases unmatched: 6. The CDR3 has 15 residues.

This clone was picked up a small number of times. The chain uses TRBV7-8 and TRBJ2-3; D not certain. The CDR3 totals 18 residues. Germline CDR1 is SGHVS and CDR2 is FQNEAQ. The ends were cut back, 2 bases at V and 0 bases at J, with 18 bases in the middle. CDR3 protein: CASSLSRGLGHSTDTQYF. The CDR3 nucleotides are TGTGCCAGCAGCTTATCACGTGGGTTGGGCCATAGCACAGATACGCAGTATTTT.

The gene calls are TRBV5-6 and TRBJ2-1, with 14 bases identical to TRBD2. Per germline, CDR1 SGHDT and CDR2 YYEEEE. The CDR3 runs to 16 residues. Trimming at V came to 4 bases and at J to 4 bases, leaving 4 bases not matched to a gene. CDR3 nucleotides: TGTGCCAGCAGCCCTAGACTAGCGGGGGGGTACAATGAGCAGTTCTTC. Amino acids: CASSPRLAGGYNEQFF.

About this clone itself: Other nucleotide sequences in the sample specify the same CDR3. The V gene is TRBV19, the J gene TRBJ2-1; TRBD2 matches at 14 bases. Germline V gene sequence: CDR1 LNHDA, CDR2 SQIVND (reference sequence). This CDR3 has 17 amino acids. V shed 3 bases and J 4 bases; nucleotides not matched to a gene: 5. Here the CDR3 reads CASSIGTSGSSYNEQFF. The CDR3 nucleotides read TGTGCCAGTAGTATTGGGACTAGCGGGAGTTCTTACAATGAGCAGTTCTTC.

This clone was counted a single time. The chain recombines TRBV7-9 with TRBJ1-5; D remains unclear. This CDR3 has 14 residues. Germline V CDR1 and CDR2: SEHNR, FQNEAQ (reference sequence). V was cut by 2 bases and J by 2 bases, with 7 bases left in between. The CDR3 coding sequence is TGTGCCAGCAGCTTATCCGAGGGCAATCAGCCCCAGCATTTT. Its protein is CASSLSEGNQPQHF.

CDR3 DNA: TGTGCCAGCGGCGGGTACGAGCAGTACTTC. Translated: CASGGYEQYF. The V call is TRBV2, the J call TRBJ2-5, with D possibly being TRBD2 (5 bases). The closer fit of TRBJ2-7 to the DNA end suggests the J call may be wrong. Germline assignment: CDR1 SNHLY and CDR2 FYNNEI. The CDR3 runs to 10 residues.

The rearrangement uses TRBV29-1 and TRBJ2-2; D is perhaps TRBD2 (7 bases). V gave up 2 bases and J gave up 3 bases, with 16 bases separating them. The CDR3 runs to 16 residues. In germline, CDR1 is SQVTM, CDR2 ANQGSEA. The CDR3 DNA sequence: TGCAGCGTTGAATCCCGGGGGGCAGGATACACCGGGGAGCTGTTTTTT. Its translation: CSVESRGAGYTGELFF.

The chain carries TRBV7-8 and TRBJ2-7, with 15 bases matching TRBD2. Trimming at V came to 6 bases and at J to 3 bases, leaving 18 bases not matched to a gene. The CDR3 length is 20 residues. Germline V gene lookup returns CDR1 SGHVS and CDR2 FQNEAQ. Written as DNA, the CDR3 is TGTGCCAGCAGATATGAACCCGGGACTAGCGGGAGGTATGTCAACTACGAGCAGTACTTC. It codes for CASRYEPGTSGRYVNYEQYF.

The table lists this clone with a count of one. The rearrangement links TRBV27 to TRBJ2-7, with TRBD1 matching 7 bases. V trimming: 6 bases; J trimming: 2 bases; junction bases outside the gene matches: 7. Germline loops: CDR1 MNHEY, CDR2 SMNVEV (reference sequence). This CDR3 contains 14 residues. CDR3 region: CASSQHRGTYEQYF. The CDR3, as DNA: TGTGCCAGCAGCCAACACAGGGGCACCTACGAGCAGTACTTC.

This sequence joins TRBV27 and TRBJ1-1; D not certain. Germline values: CDR1 MNHEY, CDR2 SMNVEV (reference sequence). The CDR3 contains 12 residues. Trimming took 8 bases from V and 4 from J, leaving 11 bases between them. The CDR3, as DNA: TGTGCCAGCGGGTTTCGAACCACTGAAGCTTTCTTT. This translates into CASGFRTTEAFF.

The rearrangement links TRBV11-2 to TRBJ1-1; 9 positions agree with TRBD1. This CDR3 spans 18 amino acids. Germline assignment: CDR1 SGHAT and CDR2 FQNNGV. The J segment lost 0 bases and the V segment lost 5 bases, leaving 13 bases of the junction unmatched. CDR3 sequence (DNA): TGTGCCAGCAGCCCCTGGACAGGGGATGAAGCCATGAACACTGAAGCTTTCTTT. Amino acids: CASSPWTGDEAMNTEAFF.

The chain employs TRBV27 and TRBJ2-1; D gene uncertain. Germline V gene lookup returns CDR1 MNHEY and CDR2 SMNVEV (reference sequence). The V and J ends lost 7 bases and 1 base respectively, with 17 bases between them. The CDR3 sequence is 16 residues long. Here the CDR3 reads CASKVGQSVSYNEQFF. DNA of the CDR3: TGTGCCAGCAAAGTGGGCCAGAGCGTTTCCTACAATGAGCAGTTCTTC.

The chain combines TRBV28 with TRBJ1-3, with unresolved D. Germline V gives CDR1 MDHEN, CDR2 SYDVKM. The CDR3 consists of 16 residues. V was trimmed by 1 base and J by 5 bases, leaving 15 bases between them. CDR3 region: CASSLSGEVGRNTIYF. The CDR3 nucleotides are TGTGCCAGCAGTTTATCGGGCGAAGTAGGCAGAAACACCATATATTTT.

The chain joins TRBV7-9 to TRBJ2-7; TRBD1 might be the D (5 bases). The V end lost 5 bases, the J end lost 3 bases, and 14 bases lay between the germline ends. The CDR3 spans 14 residues. The germline V gene has CDR1 SEHNR and CDR2 FQNEAQ (reference sequence). CDR3 protein: CASSHKQEFYEQYF. CDR3 DNA: TGTGCCAGCAGCCACAAACAGGAGTTCTACGAGCAGTACTTC.

As concerns this clone: The sample holds other DNA sequences that translate to the same CDR3. The V and J genes are TRBV28 and TRBJ2-2, with D unresolved. Looked up from germline, CDR1 is MDHEN and CDR2 is SYDVKM. With 9 bases removed from V and 4 bases from J, the gap between germline ends came to 6 bases. The CDR3 covers 11 residues. The CDR3 reads CASSTTGELFF. In nucleotides, the CDR3 is TGTGCCAGTTCAACCACCGGGGAGCTGTTTTTT.

The rearrangement joins TRBV9 to TRBJ2-7; 13 bases map to TRBD2. Germline V gives CDR1 SGDLS, CDR2 YYNGEE. V dropped 2 bases and J dropped 3; count of bases not matched to a gene: 5. The CDR3 is made up of 16 amino acids. In nucleotides, the CDR3 is TGTGCCAGCAGCGTTGGGACTAGCGGGACGTACTACGAGCAGTACTTC. Translated, it gives CASSVGTSGTYYEQYF.

This chain links TRBV5-8 with TRBJ2-5, with TRBD1 matching 10 bases. The CDR3 loop spans 13 amino acids. Germline V CDR1 and CDR2: SGHTS, YDEGEE. J lost 7 bases, V lost 4 bases, and 4 bases had no gene match. CDR3 DNA: TGTGCCAGCAGCCCGGACAGGGGGTTGACCCAGTACTTC. Protein product: CASSPDRGLTQYF.